This T cell receptor (beta chain) was captured by sequencing in a study of PD-1 blockade in classical Hodgkin lymphoma (dated by TCRdb to the early 2020s). Notes on the research overall: Nivolumab dosing was 3 mg/kg intravenously every 2 weeks, continuing until either disease progression or unacceptable toxicity. The study used CyTOF and TCR beta sequencing to define a peripheral blood immune signature of response to PD-1 blockade in classical Hodgkin lymphoma.

What the research found in general, with its limitations: Baseline TCR diversity was reported to be lower in newly diagnosed patients than in healthy donors and to be lower still in relapsed/refractory patients. By C4D1, a significant rise was seen in CD4+ TCR diversity but not in CD8+ TCR diversity (p=0.0027 vs p=0.16), and the rise was most apparent among complete responders (p=0.02). Lower diversity was observed in patients in whom nivolumab was started less than 1 year after ASCT, and these patients were excluded from later analyses so that confounding by immune reconstitution would be avoided. Trial patients achieving complete response had baseline diversity similar to newly diagnosed patients, whereas partial responders and progressors had significantly lower diversity. The study was limited to a single clinical trial cohort, and causes of repertoire differences, possibly disease activity or prior therapy, remained undefined.

This clone was seen a single time. Its binding antigen is unknown. No qualities accompany the bases; no much larger clone lies one base away. Sample time point, as interpreted from the label and publication: cycle 2 day 1 (C2D1) of nivolumab. Relapse after autologous stem cell transplantation had occurred in all trial patients, and cohorts A, B and C were distinguished by prior brentuximab vedotin exposure. The trial cohort was composed of around 60 patients with relapsed/refractory classical Hodgkin lymphoma, for whom complete response, partial response or progressive disease was recorded as best overall response. In the multi-cohort phase II CheckMate 205 trial, trial patients received single-agent nivolumab. An independent review committee assessed best overall response by applying the 2007 International Working Group response criteria. Trial PBMCs were obtained immediately prior to nivolumab initiation (C1D1) and on therapy at cycle 2 day 1 and cycle 4 day 1. After peripheral blood was drawn into 8 mL Vacutainer Cell Preparation Tubes, PBMCs were isolated by centrifugation and then cryopreserved.

Taken from the germline V gene, the CDR1 and CDR2 loops are SGHRS and YFSETQ. Taken from cysteine to phenylalanine, the CDR3 has 14 residues. The only DNA kept is the CDR3, 42 bases in frame from the first base. V trim: 2 bases; J trim: 7 bases; unmatched bases: 9. Genomic DNA was isolated using the Qiagen DNeasy kit from unsorted PBMCs as well as from negatively selected CD4+ and CD8+ fractions. Amplification of TCR beta CDR3 regions was done by immunoSEQ multiplex PCR with primers that anneal to V and J segments. A synthetic immune receptor repertoire was used to minimize amplification bias, and any remaining bias was removed computationally after sequencing. On the study's bioinformatics: Repertoire diversity was quantified as the Shannon entropy index using custom Python scripts. Unsorted, CD4+ and CD8+ repertoires were analyzed separately, except for combined analyses in which CD4+ and CD8+ sequences were merged in silico. Clonal expansion was defined as a frequency increase of at least 2-fold after treatment compared with C1D1, and clones undetected at baseline were assigned a pseudocount of 0.5. Clones with 0 or 1 copy at C1D1 were defined as singleton clones, while clones with 2 or more copies were defined as non-singleton clones. By matching protein sequences in sorted samples from the same patient, clones expanded in unsorted samples were annotated as CD4+, CD8+ or unknown. Wilcoxon tests on paired samples were used to test diversity changes from C1D1 to C4D1. Imported from immuneACCESS, the table was reduced by TCRdb to in-frame sequences with V and J called. These copies leave out some clones; in studies compared against another copy, an unresolved V gene accounts for under half, and the cause of the remainder is not known. V and J calls and clone size are as listed in that table; D and trimming were resolved from the DNA. This sample gives about 63,000 clones in total; roughly 91% of them show up just once. The ten largest make up approximately 5.4% of the sample.

This specimen was peripheral blood mononuclear cells (PBMCs), taken before the second cycle of nivolumab. The rearranged chain carries TRBV5-1 and TRBJ2-7; TRBD1 aligns with 7 central bases. The source is a human donor with classical Hodgkin lymphoma. The DNA sequence is as follows: TGCGCCAGCAGCTTTACGACAGGGTCGAGGGAGCAGTACTTC. It encodes CASSFTTGSREQYF.